These 13 T cell receptor beta chains were all obtained from the same sample, sequenced in a study of shared clonotypes between healthy human individuals. Libraries were prepared by immunoSEQ multiplex PCR; TCRdb keeps only in-frame clonotypes and omits some of them. The sample contains more than 550,000 clones, roughly 87% of which appear only once. Material: memory CD8+ T cells from PBMCs. Specified subset: CD45RO+ cells pooled with CCR7-negative TemRA cells. These TCRs come from a man between 18 and 35 years old in good health. Some clones in this sample may be carry-over from other donors' samples.

The chain recombines TRBV28 with TRBJ2-7; TRBD2 might be the D (6 bases). The length of the CDR3 is 12 residues. With 4 bases removed from V and 5 bases from J, the gap between germline ends came to 9 bases. Germline CDR1 reads MDHEN; CDR2 reads SYDVKM. The CDR3 reads CASSWGRNEQYF. The CDR3 DNA follows: TGTGCCAGCAGTTGGGGGAGGAACGAGCAGTACTTC.

The chain links TRBV27 to TRBJ1-1, with D unclear. CDR1 MNHEY and CDR2 SMNVEV come from the germline V gene (reference sequence). This CDR3 contains 13 residues. With 2 bases removed from V and 4 bases from J, the gap between germline ends came to 8 bases. This CDR3 reads CASSLLPPTEAFF. The DNA of the CDR3 is TGTGCCAGCAGTTTACTGCCGCCCACTGAAGCTTTCTTT.

The chain is built from TRBV5-4 and TRBJ2-5; D perhaps matches TRBD1 (5 bases). The germline V gene encodes CDR1 SGHNT and CDR2 YYREEE (reference sequence). The CDR3 is made up of 15 amino acids. V lost 0 bases to trimming and J lost 0 bases, with 9 bases between them. This CDR3 reads CASSLAGRDQETQYF. Here the CDR3 DNA reads TGTGCCAGCAGCTTGGCTGGCAGGGACCAAGAGACCCAGTACTTC.

As regards this clone: The identical CDR3 is also encoded by other nucleotide sequences in the sample. The rearrangement uses TRBV27 and TRBJ2-1, with 8 bases identical to TRBD2. Germline trimming cut 0 bases from V and 3 bases from J; bases unmatched to any gene: 4. There are 16 residues in the CDR3. Germline CDR1 is MNHEY and CDR2 is SMNVEV (reference sequence). DNA of the CDR3: TGTGCCAGCAGTTTATCGGTCGGGAGGGTCTACAATGAGCAGTTCTTC. This codes for CASSLSVGRVYNEQFF.

The rearrangement joins TRBV7-9 to TRBJ1-1, with D perhaps TRBD1 (6 bases). V lost 2 bases to trimming and J lost 6 bases, with 25 bases between them. This CDR3 spans 18 amino acids. CDR1 and CDR2 (germline): SEHNR, FQNEAQ (reference sequence). Here the CDR3 DNA reads TGTGCCAGCAGCTTAAGCCTGAGCAGACAGGCTTTTTTTTCTGAAGCTTTCTTT. Translated: CASSLSLSRQAFFSEAFF.

The chain joins TRBV7-9 to TRBJ1-2, with 8 positions matching TRBD1. Germline CDR1 reads SEHNR; CDR2 reads FQNEAQ (reference sequence). The CDR3 length is 14 residues. J lost 3 bases, V lost 6 bases, and 6 bases had no gene match. For the CDR3, the DNA is TGTGCCAGCAGACACGGACAGGGTGACTATGGCTACACCTTC. Protein product: CASRHGQGDYGYTF.

The chain recombines TRBV27 with TRBJ2-7, with D tentatively TRBD1 (7 bases). V was pared by 5 bases and J by 3 bases, with 14 bases between. From germline, CDR1 is MNHEY and CDR2 SMNVEV (reference sequence). The length of the CDR3 is 14 residues. CDR3 DNA: TGTGCCAGCAGTCCCCAGGGGGGCCACTACGAGCAGTACTTC. Amino acid sequence: CASSPQGGHYEQYF.

The genes are TRBV5-6 and TRBJ2-1, with D hard to call. The germline gives CDR1 SGHDT, CDR2 YYEEEE. CDR3 length: 14 residues. V lost 4 bases and J lost 5, with 13 bases in between. Here the CDR3 reads CASSHPPTDNEQFF. The CDR3 nucleotides read TGTGCCAGCAGCCACCCTCCAACTGACAATGAGCAGTTCTTC.

The chain has TRBV2 and TRBJ2-3; no reliable D call. Germline V gene sequence: CDR1 SNHLY, CDR2 FYNNEI. CDR3 length: 15 amino acids. The V end lost 6 bases, the J end lost 3 bases, and 16 bases lay between the germline ends. This chain's CDR3 is CASRKRPTDTDTQYF. CDR3 in DNA: TGTGCCAGCAGGAAGCGACCTACAGATACAGATACGCAGTATTTT.

The rearrangement uses TRBV28 and TRBJ2-1, with TRBD2 matching over 10 bases. The CDR3 runs to 14 residues. The ends lost 10 bases at V and 3 bases at J; junction bases unmatched: 6. CDR1 MDHEN and CDR2 SYDVKM come from the germline V gene. CDR3 nucleotides: TGTGCCACCCAAAGCGGGAGGGGCTACAATGAGCAGTTCTTC. As protein: CATQSGRGYNEQFF.

V usage is TRBV9 and J usage is TRBJ2-7; either TRBD1 or TRBD2 may supply D (6 bases each). The ends were cut back, 0 bases at V and 4 bases at J, with 14 bases in the middle. CDR1 is SGDLS, CDR2 YYNGEE, per germline. The CDR3 covers 15 residues. The CDR3 DNA follows: TGTGCCAGCAGCGTAGGCCGGGGGCGCATTTACGAGCAGTACTTC. It specifies CASSVGRGRIYEQYF.

The chain is built from TRBV4-3 and TRBJ2-1; 7 bases are shared with TRBD2. V lost 0 bases, J lost 6 bases, and 5 bases stayed unmatched. CDR1 is LGHNA and CDR2 is YSLEER in the germline V gene. The CDR3 totals 15 residues. As DNA, the CDR3 is TGCGCCAGCAGCCAAGATGTGGGAGGGCCCAATGAGCAGTTCTTC. It codes for CASSQDVGGPNEQFF.

This chain connects TRBV5-6 to TRBJ2-1, with 8 bases lining up with TRBD2. Per germline, CDR1 SGHDT and CDR2 YYEEEE. The length of the CDR3 is 17 residues. V was clipped by 4 bases and J by 8 bases; unmatched bases: 17. The CDR3 here is CASSGRSSGHLLHEQFF. The DNA of the CDR3 is TGTGCCAGCAGCGGACGGTCTAGCGGGCATCTTTTGCATGAGCAGTTCTTC.